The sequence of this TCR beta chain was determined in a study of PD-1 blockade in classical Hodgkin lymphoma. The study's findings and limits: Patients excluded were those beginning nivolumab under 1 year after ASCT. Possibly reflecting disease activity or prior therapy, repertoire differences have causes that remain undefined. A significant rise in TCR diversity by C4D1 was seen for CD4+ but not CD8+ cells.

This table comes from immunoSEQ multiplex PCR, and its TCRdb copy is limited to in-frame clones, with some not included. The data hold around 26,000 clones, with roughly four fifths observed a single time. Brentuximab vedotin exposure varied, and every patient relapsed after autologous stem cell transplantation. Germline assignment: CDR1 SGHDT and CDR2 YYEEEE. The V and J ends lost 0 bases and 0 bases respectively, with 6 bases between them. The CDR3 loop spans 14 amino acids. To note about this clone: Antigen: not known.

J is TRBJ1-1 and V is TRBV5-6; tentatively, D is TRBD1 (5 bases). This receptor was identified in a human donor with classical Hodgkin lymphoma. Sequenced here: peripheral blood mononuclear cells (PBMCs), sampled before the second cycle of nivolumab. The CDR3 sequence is CASSLVGVNTEAFF. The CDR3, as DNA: TGTGCCAGCAGCTTGGTAGGGGTGAACACTGAAGCTTTCTTT.